This entry lists 23 T cell receptor beta chains sequenced from one sample in a study of T cell responses to AZD1222 COVID-19 vaccine. The assay was immunoSEQ multiplex PCR, and TCRdb's table has in-frame clones only and misses some. The top ten clones hold 9.5% to 13% of a sample with about 180,000 clones, 70% to 90% of them seen once. This specimen consisted of peripheral blood, obtained 28 days after the second AZD1222 dose. The receptors here all came from an adult who received the AZD1222 COVID-19 vaccine.

This rearrangement joins TRBV7-2 to TRBJ1-4; D perhaps matches TRBD1 (6 bases). This CDR3 region has 14 residues. V was pared by 5 bases and J by 7 bases, with 14 bases between. Germline CDR1 SGHTA, CDR2 FQGNSA. The CDR3 region is CASSSGLGGEKLFF. CDR3 DNA: TGTGCCAGCAGCAGCGGGCTAGGGGGTGAAAAACTGTTTTTT.

The sample holds one count of this clone. The J gene is TRBJ2-5, the V gene TRBV6-5; D unresolved. The V end was cut by 5 bases, the J end by 4 bases, with 8 bases between. Germline loops: CDR1 MNHEY, CDR2 SVGAGI. The CDR3 spans 12 residues. CDR3 loop: CASSPSRETQYF. The CDR3 nucleotides are TGTGCCAGCAGTCCCTCCCGAGAGACCCAGTACTTC.

The table lists this clone with a few counts. The V call is TRBV6-2 or TRBV6-3, the J call TRBJ1-1, with 7 nucleotides matching TRBD1. V shed 4 bases, J shed 1 base, and the junction held 9 bases outside the gene matches. This CDR3 contains 16 residues. CDR1 and CDR2 (germline): MNHEY, SVGEGT. As DNA, the CDR3 is TGTGCCAGCAGTTTCCCACAGGGGCGGGGGAACACTGAAGCTTTCTTT. Amino acid sequence: CASSFPQGRGNTEAFF.

V and J are TRBV28 and TRBJ1-1; 8 bases agree with TRBD1. J lost 6 bases, V lost 5 bases, and 11 bases had no gene match. Germline CDR1 is MDHEN and CDR2 is SYDVKM. CDR3 length equals 15 residues. The CDR3 sequence: CASSRDRGGRPEAFF. DNA for the CDR3: TGTGCCAGCAGTCGAGACAGGGGAGGGAGGCCTGAAGCTTTCTTT.

This CDR3 reads CASSLSRANTEAFF. The CDR3 nucleotides are TGTGCCAGCAGCTTATCCAGGGCGAACACTGAAGCTTTCTTT. This rearrangement joins TRBV7-2 to TRBJ1-1; D might be TRBD1 (5 bases). This CDR3 spans 14 amino acids. Germline CDR1 reads SGHTA; CDR2 reads FQGNSA. V was shortened by 2 bases and J by 1 base, with 8 bases between the two germline ends.

CDR3 DNA sequence: TGTGCCAGCAGCTCCACAGGGGACCGTGGCTACACCTTC. The encoded protein is CASSSTGDRGYTF. V gene TRBV5-4 combines with J gene TRBJ1-2, with TRBD1 matching over 7 bases. Per germline, CDR1 SGHNT and CDR2 YYREEE (reference sequence). Losses at the gene ends were 3 bases for V and 7 bases for J; bases not matched to a gene: 6. There are 13 residues in the CDR3.

V usage is TRBV19 and J usage is TRBJ1-2, with D unresolved. The CDR3 runs 14 residues. Deletions cut 6 bases from V and 0 bases from J, with 11 bases between. Looked up from germline, CDR1 is LNHDA and CDR2 is SQIVND (reference sequence). DNA of the CDR3: TGTGCCAGTAGAACGCGGCAGGCTAACTATGGCTACACCTTC. Its protein product is CASRTRQANYGYTF.

The V call is TRBV7-3, the J call TRBJ2-2; 14 bases line up with TRBD2. The V gene's germline CDR1 is SGHTA and CDR2 FQGTGA. The CDR3 spans 20 residues. With 5 bases clipped from V and 0 bases from J, the junction kept 11 bases outside the gene matches. The CDR3 protein is CASSPAGLAGAESNTGELFF. DNA for the CDR3: TGTGCCAGCAGCCCAGCGGGACTAGCGGGGGCCGAATCGAACACCGGGGAGCTGTTTTTT. Full variable domain (outside the CDR3, taken from reference TRBV7-3 and TRBJ2-2): GAGVSQTPSNKVTEKGKYVELRCDPISGHTALYWYRQSLGQGPEFLIYFQGTGAADDSGLPNDRFFAVRPEGSVSTLKIQRTERGDSAVYLCASSPAGLAGAESNTGELFFGEGSRLTVL.

The chain couples TRBV28 to TRBJ1-2; a weak D match, TRBD1 (5 bases). The germline CDR1 and CDR2 sequences are MDHEN and SYDVKM. V shed 1 base and J shed 8 bases, with 8 bases lying between them. This CDR3 has 12 residues. In DNA form, the CDR3 reads TGTGCCAGCAGTTTATATCGGGACGGCTACACCTTC. Encoded protein: CASSLYRDGYTF.

The chain recombines TRBV27 with TRBJ1-1; 7 positions agree with TRBD1. Germline trimming cut 5 bases from V and 9 bases from J; bases unmatched to any gene: 12. The CDR3 is made up of 14 amino acids. Germline CDR1 is MNHEY and CDR2 is SMNVEV (reference sequence). The CDR3 here is CASSKASGTEKAFF. The CDR3 DNA is TGTGCCAGCAGTAAGGCCTCCGGGACAGAAAAAGCTTTCTTT.

The chain combines TRBV2 with TRBJ1-2; possibly TRBD1 for D (5 bases). Germline V lookup: CDR1 SNHLY, CDR2 FYNNEI. Trimming left V 6 bases short and J 4 bases short, with 18 bases between. The CDR3 length is 15 residues. CDR3 in DNA: TGTGCCAGCAGGCCAAACGGGGCGGGTGGCTATGGCTACACCTTC. Translated, it gives CASRPNGAGGYGYTF.

The chain is built from TRBV6-5 and TRBJ1-1; 7 bases agree with TRBD1. The junction had 5 bases not matched to a gene; V was cut back by 6 bases and J by 1 base. The CDR3 length is 14 residues. CDR1 and CDR2 from the germline V gene are MNHEY and SVGAGI. This chain's CDR3 is CASRPGGENTEAFF. Written as DNA, the CDR3 is TGTGCCAGCAGACCAGGGGGGGAGAACACTGAAGCTTTCTTT.

V usage is TRBV6-1 and J usage is TRBJ2-2, with D possibly being TRBD1 (6 bases). V was trimmed by 3 bases and J by 0 bases, leaving 11 bases between them. CDR1 is MNHNS, CDR2 SASEGT, per germline. The CDR3 length is 16 residues. The CDR3 nucleotides read TGTGCCAGCAGTGAGTCAAGGGGGTCGAACACCGGGGAGCTGTTTTTT. Translating it yields CASSESRGSNTGELFF.

The V call is TRBV28, the J call TRBJ2-7; either TRBD1 or TRBD2 may fit D (5 bases each). Trimming pared 2 bases from V and 1 base from J, leaving 6 bases between. This CDR3 region has 13 residues. The germline CDR1 and CDR2 sequences are MDHEN and SYDVKM. Here the CDR3 DNA reads TGTGCCAGCAGTTTAGGGACGTCCTACGAGCAGTACTTC. Its translation is CASSLGTSYEQYF. Based on the CDR3 plus reference TRBV28 and TRBJ2-7, the full variable domain is DVKVTQSSRYLVKRTGEKVFLECVQDMDHENMFWYRQDPGLGLRLIYFSYDVKMKEKGDIPEGYSVSREKKERFSLILESASTNQTSMYLCASSLGTSYEQYFGPGTRLTVT.

V and J are TRBV9 and TRBJ1-1, with D perhaps TRBD1 (5 bases). The CDR3 is 15 residues long. Per the germline V gene, CDR1 is SGDLS and CDR2 is YYNGEE. Trimming removed 1 base from V and 5 bases from J, with 15 bases in between. The CDR3: CASSVLVGQGTEAFF. The CDR3 DNA is TGTGCCAGCAGCGTATTGGTGGGGCAAGGTACTGAAGCTTTCTTT.

This chain uses TRBV3-1 (or the pseudogene TRBV3-2) with TRBJ1-2; TRBD1 matches at 8 bases. CDR1 is LGHDT and CDR2 is YNNKEL in the germline V gene (reference sequence). The V gene end was trimmed by 4 bases and the J gene end by 3 bases; junction bases not matched to a gene: 1. This CDR3 is 13 amino acids long. This chain's CDR3 is CASSPGGHYGYTF. DNA of the CDR3: TGTGCCAGCAGCCCAGGGGGCCACTATGGCTACACCTTC.

The chain joins TRBV7-9 to TRBJ2-7, with D perhaps being TRBD1 or TRBD2 (5 bases each). V was cut by 5 bases and J by 5 bases, with 22 bases left in between. The CDR3 totals 16 residues. CDR1 is SEHNR, CDR2 FQNEAQ, per germline (reference sequence). The CDR3: CASSPGSASWADEQYF. The DNA of the CDR3 is TGTGCCAGCAGCCCAGGGTCGGCTAGCTGGGCGGACGAGCAGTACTTC.

The chain links TRBV19 to TRBJ1-2; tentative D call: TRBD1 (5 bases). The length of the CDR3 is 14 residues. In germline, CDR1 is LNHDA, CDR2 SQIVND (reference sequence). V shed 2 bases and J shed 5 bases, with 12 bases lying between them. CDR3 region: CASSISGGPYGYTF. The CDR3 DNA reads TGTGCCAGTAGTATATCGGGGGGACCGTATGGCTACACCTTC.

The chain combines TRBV29-1 with TRBJ2-7; 10 bases map to TRBD1. V was pared by 6 bases and J by 0 bases, with 14 bases of the junction left unmatched. Germline lookup yields CDR1 SQVTM and CDR2 ANQGSEA. The CDR3 totals 17 residues. CDR3 sequence reads: CSVYYAPGQGFSYEQYF. CDR3 nucleotide sequence: TGCAGCGTATACTACGCACCGGGACAGGGGTTCTCCTACGAGCAGTACTTC.

This rearrangement joins TRBV2 to TRBJ2-7; a weak D match, TRBD1 (6 bases). The CDR3 is made up of 16 amino acids. Trimming took 3 bases from V and 0 from J, leaving 15 bases between them. The germline gives CDR1 SNHLY, CDR2 FYNNEI. CDR3 protein: CASSDPGQTSSYEQYF. The CDR3 DNA sequence: TGTGCCAGCAGTGACCCCGGACAGACCAGCTCCTACGAGCAGTACTTC.

This chain connects TRBV5-4 to TRBJ2-6; tentative D call: TRBD2 (5 bases). CDR3 length: 19 amino acids. With 0 bases removed from V and 2 bases from J, the gap between germline ends came to 18 bases. The germline V gene encodes CDR1 SGHNT and CDR2 YYREEE (reference sequence). CDR3 amino acids: CASSLEAEPTRAGANVLTF. The CDR3 bases are TGTGCCAGCAGCTTGGAAGCGGAACCTACCCGGGCTGGGGCCAACGTCCTGACTTTC.

The V call is TRBV30, the J call TRBJ1-6, with 7 bases identical to TRBD1. Germline values: CDR1 GTSNPN, CDR2 SVGIG (reference sequence). CDR3 length: 15 residues. The junction had 5 bases not matched to a gene; V was cut back by 2 bases and J by 4 bases. The CDR3 is CAWSKGAGYNSPLHF. The CDR3 DNA sequence: TGTGCCTGGAGTAAGGGGGCGGGGTATAATTCACCCCTCCACTTT.

The rearrangement uses TRBV7-9 and TRBJ2-5, with TRBD1 matching 8 bases. The V gene end was trimmed by 3 bases and the J gene end by 3 bases; junction bases not matched to a gene: 6. This CDR3 has 15 amino acids. The germline CDR1 and CDR2 sequences are SEHNR and FQNEAQ (reference sequence). The CDR3 DNA reads TGTGCCAGCAGCTTTGACAGGGGAATTGAAGAGACCCAGTACTTC. It yields the protein CASSFDRGIEETQYF.